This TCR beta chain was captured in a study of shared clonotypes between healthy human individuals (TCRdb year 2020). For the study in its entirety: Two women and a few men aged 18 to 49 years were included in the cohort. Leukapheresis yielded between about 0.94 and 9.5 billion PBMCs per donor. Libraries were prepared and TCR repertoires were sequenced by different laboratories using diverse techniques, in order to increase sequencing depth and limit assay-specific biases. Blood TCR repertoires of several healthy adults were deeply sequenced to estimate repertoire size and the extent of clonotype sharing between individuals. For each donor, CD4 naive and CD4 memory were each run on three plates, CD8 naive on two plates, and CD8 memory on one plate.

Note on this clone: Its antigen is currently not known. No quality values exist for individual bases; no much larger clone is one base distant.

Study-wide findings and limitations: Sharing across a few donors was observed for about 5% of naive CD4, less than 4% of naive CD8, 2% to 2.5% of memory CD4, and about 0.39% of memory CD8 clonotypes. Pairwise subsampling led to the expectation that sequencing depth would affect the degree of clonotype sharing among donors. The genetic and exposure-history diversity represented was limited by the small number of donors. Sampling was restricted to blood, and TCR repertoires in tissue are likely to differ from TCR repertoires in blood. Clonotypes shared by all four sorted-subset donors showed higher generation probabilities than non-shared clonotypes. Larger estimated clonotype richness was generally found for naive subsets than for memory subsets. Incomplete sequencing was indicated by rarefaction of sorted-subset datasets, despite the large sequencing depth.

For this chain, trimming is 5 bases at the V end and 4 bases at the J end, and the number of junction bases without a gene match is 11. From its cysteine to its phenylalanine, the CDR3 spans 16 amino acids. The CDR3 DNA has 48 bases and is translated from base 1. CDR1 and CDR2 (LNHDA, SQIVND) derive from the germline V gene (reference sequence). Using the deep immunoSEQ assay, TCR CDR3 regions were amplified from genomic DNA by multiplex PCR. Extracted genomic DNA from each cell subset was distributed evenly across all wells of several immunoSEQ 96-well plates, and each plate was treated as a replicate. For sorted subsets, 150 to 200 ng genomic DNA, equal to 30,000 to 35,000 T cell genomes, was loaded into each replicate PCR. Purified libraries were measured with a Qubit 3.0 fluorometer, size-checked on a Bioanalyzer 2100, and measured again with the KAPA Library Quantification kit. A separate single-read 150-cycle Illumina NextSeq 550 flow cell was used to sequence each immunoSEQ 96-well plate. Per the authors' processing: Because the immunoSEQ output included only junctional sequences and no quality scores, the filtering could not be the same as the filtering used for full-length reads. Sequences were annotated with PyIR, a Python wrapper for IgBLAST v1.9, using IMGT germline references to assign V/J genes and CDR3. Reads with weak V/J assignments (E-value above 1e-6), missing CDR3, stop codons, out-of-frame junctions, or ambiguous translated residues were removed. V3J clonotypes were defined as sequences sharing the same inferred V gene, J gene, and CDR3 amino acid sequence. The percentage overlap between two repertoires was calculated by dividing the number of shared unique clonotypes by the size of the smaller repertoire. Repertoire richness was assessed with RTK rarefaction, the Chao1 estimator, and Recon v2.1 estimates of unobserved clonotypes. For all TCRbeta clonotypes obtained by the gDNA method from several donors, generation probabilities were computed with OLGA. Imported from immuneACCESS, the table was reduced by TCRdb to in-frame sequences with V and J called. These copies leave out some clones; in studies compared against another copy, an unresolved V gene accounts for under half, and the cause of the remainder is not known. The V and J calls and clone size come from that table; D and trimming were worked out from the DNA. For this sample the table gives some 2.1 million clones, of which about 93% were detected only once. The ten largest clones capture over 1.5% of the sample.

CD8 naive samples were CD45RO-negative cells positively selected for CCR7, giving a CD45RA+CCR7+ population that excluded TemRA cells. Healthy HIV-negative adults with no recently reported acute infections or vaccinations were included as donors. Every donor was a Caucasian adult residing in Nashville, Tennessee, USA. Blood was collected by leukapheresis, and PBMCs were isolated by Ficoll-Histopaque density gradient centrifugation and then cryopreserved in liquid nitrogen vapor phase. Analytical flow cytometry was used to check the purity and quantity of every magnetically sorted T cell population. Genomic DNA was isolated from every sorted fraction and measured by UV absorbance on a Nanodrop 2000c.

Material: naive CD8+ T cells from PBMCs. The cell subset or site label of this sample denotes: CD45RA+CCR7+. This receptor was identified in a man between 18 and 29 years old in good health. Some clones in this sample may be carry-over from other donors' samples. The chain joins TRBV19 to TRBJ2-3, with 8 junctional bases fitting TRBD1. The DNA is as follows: TGTGCCAGTAGTCTCGGGACAGGATGGTCGGCAGATACGCAGTATTTT. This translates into CASSLGTGWSADTQYF. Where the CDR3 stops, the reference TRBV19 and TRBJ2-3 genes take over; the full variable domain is DGGITQSPKYLFRKEGQNVTLSCEQNLNHDAMYWYRQDPGQGLRLIYYSQIVNDFQKGDIAEGYSVSREKKESFPLTVTSAQKNPTAFYLCASSLGTGWSADTQYFGPGTRLTVL.